This entry lists 31 T cell receptor beta chains sequenced from one sample in a study of shared clonotypes between healthy human individuals. The table came from immunoSEQ multiplex PCR; TCRdb's copy has only in-frame clones and leaves some out. The table has millions of clones, around nine tenths seen once. The specimen was naive CD4+ T cells sorted from blood. Subset noted: CD45RA+ positively selected. The receptors derive from a man younger than 35 in good health.

The chain carries TRBV5-1 and TRBJ2-7; 10 bases are shared with TRBD1. Germline assignment: CDR1 SGHRS and CDR2 YFSETQ. Trimming took 4 bases from V and 5 from J; bases not matched to a gene: 12. CDR3 length: 16 amino acids. The CDR3 coding sequence is TGCGCCAGCAGCAAAACTCCCGGGACAGGGGTCCACGAGCAGTACTTC. Protein: CASSKTPGTGVHEQYF.

This chain links TRBV2 with TRBJ2-7; 14 bases agree with TRBD2. CDR1 and CDR2 (germline): SNHLY, FYNNEI. The CDR3 length is 18 residues. V lost 4 bases and J lost 4; bases outside the gene matches: 12. CDR3 in amino acids: CASSGGTSGGAHGYEQYF. The CDR3 region has the DNA TGTGCCAGCAGTGGAGGGACTAGCGGGGGTGCCCACGGTTACGAGCAGTACTTC.

This chain uses TRBV6-5 with TRBJ2-7; weak D call: TRBD1 (6 bases). The V end lost 6 bases, the J end lost 0 bases, and 12 bases lay between the germline ends. The CDR3 consists of 14 residues. CDR1 is MNHEY and CDR2 is SVGAGI in the germline V gene. CDR3 protein: CASRRGQSSYEQYF. DNA of the CDR3: TGTGCCAGCAGACGAGGACAGAGCTCCTACGAGCAGTACTTC.

Details on this clone: The same CDR3 can be traced to other DNA sequences in this sample. The chain is built from TRBV9 and TRBJ2-1; D is ambiguous. Germline V gives CDR1 SGDLS, CDR2 YYNGEE. This CDR3 has 13 amino acids. The V end was cut by 2 bases, the J end by 4 bases, with 7 bases between. The chain's CDR3 is CASSVQGYNEQFF. The CDR3 nucleotides read TGTGCCAGCAGCGTTCAAGGATACAATGAGCAGTTCTTC.

The chain links TRBV9 to TRBJ2-6; the D is unclear. This CDR3 has 16 residues. Deletions cut 0 bases from V and 2 bases from J, with 9 bases between. CDR1 and CDR2 from the germline V gene are SGDLS and YYNGEE. This chain's CDR3 is CASSVEARPGANVLTF. The CDR3, as DNA: TGTGCCAGCAGCGTAGAGGCTCGGCCTGGGGCCAACGTCCTGACTTTC.

The chain has TRBV6-6 and TRBJ1-1; the D is unclear. V was pared by 5 bases and J by 7 bases, with 14 bases between. CDR3 length: 13 residues. Germline V lookup: CDR1 MNHNY, CDR2 SVGAGI (reference sequence). The DNA for the CDR3 is TGTGCCAGCAGTCTTACCGGGTCCCGTGAAGCTTTCTTT. It encodes CASSLTGSREAFF.

The chain couples TRBV4-3 to TRBJ2-5; 11 positions agree with TRBD2. Germline assignment: CDR1 LGHNA and CDR2 YSLEER. The V segment lost 2 bases and the J segment 5 bases; nucleotides outside the gene matches: 13. The CDR3 consists of 18 residues. DNA for the CDR3: TGCGCCAGCAGCCAAATGGGGACTAGCGGAAACACGCGGGAGACCCAGTACTTC. The encoded protein is CASSQMGTSGNTRETQYF.

Only one count was recorded for this clone. The rearrangement links TRBV27 to TRBJ1-1; D may be TRBD1 (5 bases). CDR3 length: 13 residues. From germline, CDR1 is MNHEY and CDR2 SMNVEV (reference sequence). V gave up 3 bases and J gave up 11 bases, with 16 bases separating them. The DNA for the CDR3 is TGTGCCAGCAGTTTGAGTGCGGGGGGGGAGGCTTTCTTT. Encoded protein: CASSLSAGGEAFF.

V gene TRBV19 combines with J gene TRBJ1-6; D might be TRBD1 (5 bases). The CDR3 loop spans 16 amino acids. The V end was cut by 7 bases, the J end by 7 bases, with 20 bases between. CDR1 LNHDA and CDR2 SQIVND come from the germline V gene (reference sequence). The CDR3 loop is CASTPRAGPGNSPLHF. The CDR3 bases are TGTGCCAGTACCCCCCGCGCGGGGCCCGGGAATTCACCCCTCCACTTT. The full variable domain, with the rest looked up from reference TRBV19 and TRBJ1-6, is DGGITQSPKYLFRKEGQNVTLSCEQNLNHDAMYWYRQDPGQGLRLIYYSQIVNDFQKGDIAEGYSVSREKKESFPLTVTSAQKNPTAFYLCASTPRAGPGNSPLHFGNGTRLTVT.

The V gene is TRBV6-5, the J gene TRBJ2-7, with a weak D call TRBD1 (6 bases). Trimming shortened V by 8 bases and J by 2 bases, and 19 bases separated the two germline ends. This CDR3 has 15 residues. Germline V gene sequence: CDR1 MNHEY, CDR2 SVGAGI. The CDR3 DNA follows: TGTGCCAGCCGCACCGGGACAAAGACCGCCTACGAGCAGTACTTC. Its protein is CASRTGTKTAYEQYF.

The genes are TRBV5-1 and TRBJ2-5, with 8 bases matching TRBD1. The V and J ends lost 0 bases and 6 bases, in that order; junction bases with no gene match: 4. Per germline, CDR1 SGHRS and CDR2 YFSETQ. The CDR3 spans 14 residues. This CDR3 reads CASSLATGEKTQYF. The CDR3 DNA follows: TGCGCCAGCAGCTTGGCGACAGGGGAGAAGACCCAGTACTTC.

The chain uses TRBV30 and TRBJ1-2; D ambiguous. Germline V gene data show CDR1 as GTSNPN and CDR2 as SVGIG (reference sequence). V gave up 7 bases and J gave up 5 bases, with 17 bases separating them. The CDR3 runs to 13 residues. The DNA for the CDR3 is TGTGCCTCCCGGGTGGACGGATGGTATGGCTACACCTTC. Protein sequence: CASRVDGWYGYTF.

Concerning this clone itself: The sample holds other DNA sequences that translate to the same CDR3. The J gene is TRBJ2-5, the V gene TRBV5-4; 9 bases align to TRBD1. The V gene end was trimmed by 4 bases and the J gene end by 4 bases; junction bases not matched to a gene: 5. The germline V gene encodes CDR1 SGHNT and CDR2 YYREEE (reference sequence). The CDR3 runs 14 residues. CDR3 sequence (DNA): TGTGCCAGCAGCCCTGGGACAGGGCGAGAGACCCAGTACTTC. As protein: CASSPGTGRETQYF.

This clone was observed a few times. The sample contains more than one DNA sequence encoding this CDR3. The rearrangement uses TRBV6-1 and TRBJ1-5; 7 nucleotides match TRBD1. The CDR3 spans 14 residues. Germline assignment: CDR1 MNHNS and CDR2 SASEGT. V lost 4 bases, J lost 2 bases, and 2 bases stayed unmatched. CDR3 in DNA: TGTGCCAGCAGTGTCGGACAGGGCAATCAGCCCCAGCATTTT. It codes for CASSVGQGNQPQHF.

V usage is TRBV10-3 and J usage is TRBJ2-1; no definite D call. Germline V gene sequence: CDR1 ENHRY, CDR2 SYGVKD. This CDR3 is built from 15 residues. Trimming stripped 6 bases from V and 0 bases from J, with 12 bases between. The CDR3 DNA sequence: TGTGCCATCAGCCCCGGGCGGACCTCCTACAATGAGCAGTTCTTC. Its protein product is CAISPGRTSYNEQFF.

The chain links TRBV5-1 to TRBJ2-7; D ambiguous. Germline V gene data show CDR1 as SGHRS and CDR2 as YFSETQ. This CDR3 contains 13 residues. V shed 0 bases and J shed 6 bases, with 10 bases lying between them. The CDR3 DNA sequence: TGCGCCAGCAGCTTGGCCAGCAGACCCGAGCAGTACTTC. Protein sequence: CASSLASRPEQYF.

The chain combines TRBV11-2 with TRBJ2-2, with TRBD1 identical over 11 bases. CDR1 SGHAT and CDR2 FQNNGV come from the germline V gene. The CDR3 contains 17 residues. Unmatched junction bases numbered 7, after V lost 2 bases and J lost 5 bases. CDR3 nucleotide sequence: TGTGCCAGCAGCTTAAATTTCGGACAGGGGGCTACCGGGGAGCTGTTTTTT. Its translation is CASSLNFGQGATGELFF.

The chain joins TRBV5-1 to TRBJ1-6; no definite D call. Trimming left V 4 bases short and J 1 base short, with 9 bases between. CDR1 and CDR2 from the germline V gene are SGHRS and YFSETQ. The CDR3 runs 15 residues. In DNA form, the CDR3 reads TGCGCCAGCAGCCCTGAGGGTTCCTATAATTCACCCCTCCACTTT. Translated: CASSPEGSYNSPLHF.

The chain employs TRBV6-6 and TRBJ1-1; the D gene is possibly TRBD1 (5 bases). The CDR3 spans 14 residues. V lost 4 bases and J lost 4, with 13 bases in between. Germline lookup yields CDR1 MNHNY and CDR2 SVGAGI (reference sequence). The CDR3 DNA sequence: TGTGCCAGCAGTTTCTCGGGGGTGCGCACTGAAGCTTTCTTT. Protein: CASSFSGVRTEAFF.

The chain uses TRBV6-6 and TRBJ2-1; D possibly corresponds to TRBD1 (6 bases). This CDR3 region has 15 residues. The V gene lost 5 bases and the J gene lost 2 bases, with 13 bases spanning the gap. Germline V gene data show CDR1 as MNHNY and CDR2 as SVGAGI (reference sequence). The CDR3 region is CASSQDRTTYNEQFF. DNA for the CDR3: TGTGCCAGCAGTCAGGACAGAACTACCTACAATGAGCAGTTCTTC.

V and J are TRBV7-2 and TRBJ2-1; 15 bases map to TRBD2. Trimming cost V 5 bases and J 8 bases; bases outside gene matches: 7. The CDR3 is made up of 16 amino acids. Germline values: CDR1 SGHTA, CDR2 FQGNSA. The CDR3 reads CASSHGGLAGGHEQFF. Written as DNA, the CDR3 is TGTGCCAGCAGCCACGGGGGACTAGCGGGGGGCCATGAGCAGTTCTTC.

The chain couples TRBV6-6 to TRBJ1-5; 7 bases agree with TRBD1. This CDR3 has 14 amino acids. V lost 5 bases, J lost 6 bases, and 7 bases stayed unmatched. CDR1 MNHNY and CDR2 SVGAGI come from the germline V gene (reference sequence). CDR3 sequence reads: CASSPGGPPQPQHF. CDR3 in DNA: TGTGCCAGCAGTCCAGGGGGACCCCCTCAGCCCCAGCATTTT.

J is TRBJ2-1 and V is TRBV5-1, with 14 bases fitting TRBD2. The CDR3 is 20 residues long. Germline loops: CDR1 SGHRS, CDR2 YFSETQ. The junction had 13 bases not matched to a gene; V was cut back by 3 bases and J by 2 bases. The CDR3 DNA sequence: TGCGCCAGCAGCTCCATGGGACTAGCGGGGGATAGGCGGCCCTACAATGAGCAGTTCTTC. It encodes CASSSMGLAGDRRPYNEQFF.

V gene TRBV14 combines with J gene TRBJ2-7, with 8 nucleotides matching TRBD1. Germline CDR1 reads SGHDN; CDR2 reads FVKESK. The CDR3 is 16 residues long. J was trimmed by 5 bases and V by 0 bases; bases with no gene match: 9. The CDR3 DNA follows: TGTGCCAGCAGCCAAGAAATCCGGACAGGGATCCACGAGCAGTACTTC. Its protein product is CASSQEIRTGIHEQYF.

The chain employs TRBV10-3 and TRBJ2-7; D is uncertain. The CDR3 totals 16 residues. V was cut by 11 bases and J by 6 bases, with 29 bases left in between. Germline CDR1 is ENHRY and CDR2 is SYGVKD. The CDR3 region is CARPPPSADEGCEQYF. CDR3 DNA sequence: TGTGCCCGTCCCCCCCCGTCGGCGGATGAAGGGTGCGAGCAGTACTTC.

DNA for the CDR3: TGTGCCAGCAGTTTGATGAACTACGAGCAGTACTTC. It translates to CASSLMNYEQYF. This rearrangement joins TRBV28 to TRBJ2-7; no definite D call. Between the trimmed V and J ends, which lost 3 bases and 3 bases, there was a span of 6 bases. The CDR3 runs 12 residues. In germline, CDR1 is MDHEN, CDR2 SYDVKM.

Only one count was recorded for this clone. CDR3 sequence: CASSSTGLPSYEQYF. The CDR3, as DNA: TGTGCCAGCAGCTCAACAGGGCTCCCCTCCTACGAGCAGTACTTC. The chain uses TRBV13 and TRBJ2-7, with a weak D call TRBD1 (6 bases). Germline CDR1 reads PRHDT; CDR2 reads FYEKMQ (reference sequence). Deletions cut 4 bases from V and 0 bases from J, with 13 bases between. This CDR3 spans 15 amino acids.

This sequence joins TRBV19 and TRBJ2-6; D ambiguous. The CDR3 covers 14 residues. From germline, CDR1 is LNHDA and CDR2 SQIVND (reference sequence). V was cut by 7 bases and J by 0 bases, with 7 bases left in between. This CDR3 reads CASIGSSGANVLTF. CDR3 bases: TGTGCCAGTATTGGCAGCTCTGGGGCCAACGTCCTGACTTTC. Together with reference TRBV19 and TRBJ2-6, the CDR3 gives the full variable domain: DGGITQSPKYLFRKEGQNVTLSCEQNLNHDAMYWYRQDPGQGLRLIYYSQIVNDFQKGDIAEGYSVSREKKESFPLTVTSAQKNPTAFYLCASIGSSGANVLTFGAGSRLTVL.

This chain uses TRBV7-9 with TRBJ1-1; TRBD1 might be the D (6 bases). Germline V lookup: CDR1 SEHNR, CDR2 FQNEAQ (reference sequence). V lost 5 bases and J lost 2, with 18 bases in between. The CDR3 covers 16 residues. CDR3 coding DNA: TGTGCCAGCAGCCATGGGACATTGAGTTTAAACACTGAAGCTTTCTTT. Protein product: CASSHGTLSLNTEAFF.

This chain joins TRBV5-1 and TRBJ2-1; D is possibly TRBD1 (7 bases). With 4 bases removed from V and 9 bases from J, the gap between germline ends came to 14 bases. Germline CDR1 is SGHRS and CDR2 is YFSETQ. This CDR3 has 13 residues. This CDR3 reads CASSPGGGFEQFF. Written as DNA, the CDR3 is TGCGCCAGCAGCCCCGGAGGGGGCTTTGAGCAGTTCTTC. Full variable domain (outside the CDR3, taken from reference TRBV5-1 and TRBJ2-1): KAGVTQTPRYLIKTRGQQVTLSCSPISGHRSVSWYQQTPGQGLQFLFEYFSETQRNKGNFPGRFSGRQFSNSRSEMNVSTLELGDSALYLCASSPGGGFEQFFGPGTRLTVL.

J is TRBJ1-4 and V is TRBV19; the D is unclear. This CDR3 is 15 amino acids long. With 4 bases removed from V and 0 bases from J, the gap between germline ends came to 9 bases. Germline V gene lookup returns CDR1 LNHDA and CDR2 SQIVND (reference sequence). The CDR3 region has the DNA TGTGCCAGTAGTACCCGACGGGCAACTAATGAAAAACTGTTTTTT. Translation: CASSTRRATNEKLFF.